The next 28 T cell receptor beta chains were all read from a single sample in a study of human T cells and chemical hapten exposure. Noted time point: patch test 1, 2 weeks after DPC sensitization. Treatment noted: therapeutic diphenylcyclopropenone sensitization with weekly scalp DPC. TCRdb fed the RACE reads into MiXCR, producing one record per CDR3 protein. The sample yields approximately 340,000 distinct CDR3 sequences, around 6.9% seen once. Here the sequenced sample was whole blood, taken in connection with sensitization to the hapten diphenylcyclopropenone (DPC). Receptor source: a woman aged 18-29 years with alopecia areata. Some clones in this sample may be carry-over from other donors' samples.

This clonotype was seen at least ten times. The gene calls are TRBV12-3 or TRBV12-4 and TRBJ2-1; 7 nucleotides align to TRBD2. After removal of 5 bases from V and 7 bases from J, the junction contained 8 bases not matched to a gene. The length of the CDR3 is 14 residues. Written as DNA, the CDR3 is TGTGCCAGCAGTCGGAACGGGGGAGGGAATGAGCAGTTCTTC. It is translated as CASSRNGGGNEQFF.

This clonotype was recorded a few times. V and J are TRBV20-1 and TRBJ2-5; the match to TRBD2 covers 9 bases. V shed 2 bases, J shed 2 bases, and the junction held 3 bases outside the gene matches. This CDR3 has 14 residues. Germline V gene lookup returns CDR1 DFQATT and CDR2 SNEGSKA (reference sequence). CDR3 sequence: CSARLAGAQETQYF. CDR3 nucleotide sequence: TGCAGTGCTAGATTAGCGGGGGCTCAAGAGACCCAGTACTTC.

In its sample, this clonotype was seen a few times. The chain links TRBV3-1 to TRBJ2-3; D gene ambiguous. V was trimmed by 0 bases and J by 1 base, leaving 8 bases between them. Germline lookup yields CDR1 LGHDT and CDR2 YNNKEL (reference sequence). This CDR3 contains 15 residues. CDR3 residues: CASSQDSGRTDTQYF. CDR3 DNA sequence: TGTGCCAGCAGCCAAGATTCTGGGCGCACAGATACGCAGTATTTT.

J is TRBJ1-1 and V is TRBV20-1; D not resolved. Germline V gives CDR1 DFQATT, CDR2 SNEGSKA (reference sequence). This CDR3 has 15 residues. The V and J ends lost 0 bases and 5 bases respectively, with 16 bases between them. The CDR3 bases are TGCAGTGCTAGAGATCGTCCATTCGGAGGAACTGAAGCTTTCTTT. It is translated as CSARDRPFGGTEAFF.

In its sample, this clonotype was seen a few times. CDR3: CASSQTDRQDSPLHF. The CDR3 nucleotides are TGTGCCAGCAGCCAGACCGACAGGCAGGATTCACCCCTCCACTTT. The V call is TRBV4-2, the J call TRBJ1-6; weak D call: TRBD1 (6 bases). Trimming cost V 3 bases and J 8 bases, with 14 bases left between them. Germline V CDR1 and CDR2: LGHNA, YNFKEQ. The CDR3 runs to 15 residues.

This clonotype was seen many times. This chain links TRBV7-2 with TRBJ2-3, with 13 bases that match TRBD2. This CDR3 contains 14 residues. Germline CDR1 is SGHTA and CDR2 is FQGNSA. Trimming cost V 4 bases and J 6 bases; bases outside gene matches: 1. Written as DNA, the CDR3 is TGTGCCAGCAGCTCGACTAGCGGGGGGGATACGCAGTATTTT. This gives the protein CASSSTSGGDTQYF.

The chain joins TRBV27 to TRBJ2-7, with D unclear. Trimming stripped 8 bases from V and 2 bases from J, with 13 bases between. CDR3 size: 13 residues. Looked up from germline, CDR1 is MNHEY and CDR2 is SMNVEV (reference sequence). In nucleotides, the CDR3 is TGTGCCAGCGGTAGGAGCAGCCCCTACGAGCAGTACTTC. This gives the protein CASGRSSPYEQYF.

This clonotype was recorded a few times. This sequence joins TRBV10-3 and TRBJ1-4; D is unresolved. The CDR3 runs to 15 residues. Germline values: CDR1 ENHRY, CDR2 SYGVKD. V lost 6 bases and J 8 bases, leaving 19 bases between the germline ends. The CDR3 reads CAISPGELNVEKLFF. CDR3 sequence (DNA): TGTGCCATCAGCCCGGGAGAACTTAATGTGGAAAAACTGTTTTTT.

This clonotype was seen a handful of times. V and J are TRBV7-8 and TRBJ1-4; D is unclear. The V gene lost 3 bases and the J gene lost 8 bases, with 13 bases spanning the gap. The V gene's germline CDR1 is SGHVS and CDR2 FQNEAQ. This CDR3 has 14 residues. As DNA, the CDR3 is TGTGCCAGCAGCTTGCGGATAGGGAAAGAAAAACTGTTTTTT. It encodes CASSLRIGKEKLFF.

The chain has TRBV13 and TRBJ2-3, with 8 bases matching TRBD1. Germline lookup yields CDR1 PRHDT and CDR2 FYEKMQ (reference sequence). The CDR3 has 15 residues. Trimming removed 5 bases from V and 2 bases from J; junction bases left unmatched: 6. The CDR3 DNA follows: TGTGCCAGCAGCGAGACGACAGGGGCCACAGATACGCAGTATTTT. The encoded protein is CASSETTGATDTQYF.

This clonotype has at least ten counts. The chain employs TRBV10-3 and TRBJ1-1; TRBD1 matches at 7 bases. V lost 2 bases and J lost 4; bases outside the gene matches: 4. This CDR3 is 14 amino acids long. Germline CDR1 reads ENHRY; CDR2 reads SYGVKD. CDR3 sequence reads: CAISEGRGATEAFF. The CDR3 DNA reads TGTGCCATCAGTGAGGGCAGGGGGGCCACTGAAGCTTTCTTT.

This chain uses TRBV4-1 with TRBJ1-6; 7 nucleotides agree with TRBD1. With 1 base clipped from V and 6 bases from J, the junction kept 3 bases outside the gene matches. The germline gives CDR1 MGHRA, CDR2 YSYEKL. CDR3 length: 15 residues. For the CDR3, the DNA is TGCGCCAGCAGCCAAGGGGACAGCTTTAATTCACCCCTCCACTTT. This translates into CASSQGDSFNSPLHF.

This clonotype was seen only a few times. This chain uses TRBV10-2 with TRBJ2-1; possible D gene TRBD2, 6 bases. CDR1 and CDR2 from the germline V gene are WSHSY and SAAADI. There are 19 residues in the CDR3. V lost 0 bases and J lost 8, with 26 bases in between. The CDR3 DNA is TGCGCCAGCAGTGAGTCGGAAGTGACTAGTAAGAAGTTTGGGGATGAGCAGTTCTTC. It specifies CASSESEVTSKKFGDEQFF.

There are a few counts of this clonotype. The CDR3 DNA reads TGCGCCAGCAGCTTGGCGGGACTACACTACGAGCAGTACTTC. Encoded protein: CASSLAGLHYEQYF. V usage is TRBV5-1 and J usage is TRBJ2-7, with TRBD2 identical over 7 bases. The CDR3 has 14 residues. The V segment lost 0 bases and the J segment 3 bases; nucleotides outside the gene matches: 3. Germline loops: CDR1 SGHRS, CDR2 YFSETQ. The full variable domain, rest sourced from reference TRBV5-1 and TRBJ2-7, is KAGVTQTPRYLIKTRGQQVTLSCSPISGHRSVSWYQQTPGQGLQFLFEYFSETQRNKGNFPGRFSGRQFSNSRSEMNVSTLELGDSALYLCASSLAGLHYEQYFGPGTRLTVT.

This clonotype was detected ten times or more. The gene calls are TRBV27 and TRBJ2-5; 9 nucleotides line up with TRBD2. Germline trimming cut 7 bases from V and 1 base from J; bases unmatched to any gene: 4. The CDR3 runs 14 residues. Germline V gene sequence: CDR1 MNHEY, CDR2 SMNVEV (reference sequence). The CDR3 reads CASKLLAGQETQYF. CDR3 DNA sequence: TGTGCCAGCAAATTACTAGCGGGCCAAGAGACCCAGTACTTC.

At least ten counts were recorded for this clonotype. The chain employs TRBV3-1 and TRBJ2-3; no clear D gene. This CDR3 contains 14 residues. From germline, CDR1 is LGHDT and CDR2 YNNKEL (reference sequence). V was clipped by 4 bases and J by 3 bases, with 11 bases between them. The CDR3 here is CASSPPFETDTQYF. The CDR3 DNA sequence: TGTGCCAGCAGCCCCCCTTTCGAGACAGATACGCAGTATTTT.

This clonotype appeared a few times. The V gene is TRBV7-9, the J gene TRBJ2-6; tentatively, D is TRBD1 (7 bases). Germline V gene data show CDR1 as SEHNR and CDR2 as FQNEAQ (reference sequence). The CDR3 has 19 residues. V dropped 1 base and J dropped 0 bases, with 16 bases sitting between them. The CDR3 coding sequence is TGTGCCAGCAGCTTAGGGGAGGACAGGAAGTACTCTGGGGCCAACGTCCTGACTTTC. Residues: CASSLGEDRKYSGANVLTF.

The chain carries TRBV27 and TRBJ1-1; maybe TRBD1 (5 bases). CDR1 is MNHEY, CDR2 SMNVEV, per germline (reference sequence). The CDR3 loop spans 14 amino acids. Trimming removed 5 bases from V and 4 bases from J, with 14 bases in between. The CDR3 reads CASSRWGEVTEAFF. In DNA, the CDR3 is TGTGCCAGCAGTCGGTGGGGGGAAGTCACTGAAGCTTTCTTT.

V gene TRBV4-3 combines with J gene TRBJ2-6; tentative D call: TRBD2 (5 bases). Germline V gene lookup returns CDR1 LGHNA and CDR2 YSLEER. This CDR3 has 18 amino acids. Trimming took off 0 bases at V and 0 bases at J, with 12 bases between the two ends. This CDR3 is CASSQDLSGYSGANVLTF. The CDR3 DNA reads TGCGCCAGCAGCCAAGATTTATCGGGATACTCTGGGGCCAACGTCCTGACTTTC.

This clonotype turned up a few times. J is TRBJ1-2 and V is TRBV2, with a weak D call TRBD1 (5 bases). V was trimmed by 0 bases and J by 7 bases, leaving 12 bases between them. This CDR3 region has 14 residues. From germline, CDR1 is SNHLY and CDR2 FYNNEI. The CDR3 reads CASSEAGDGVGYTF. The CDR3 coding sequence is TGTGCCAGCAGTGAAGCGGGGGATGGAGTTGGCTACACCTTC. The full variable domain, rest sourced from reference TRBV2 and TRBJ1-2, is EPEVTQTPSHQVTQMGQEVILRCVPISNHLYFYWYRQILGQKVEFLVSFYNNEISEKSEIFDDQFSVERPDGSNFTLKIRSTKLEDSAMYFCASSEAGDGVGYTFGSGTRLTVV.

The chain employs TRBV4-3 and TRBJ2-1; 13 positions agree with TRBD2. The CDR3 is 15 residues long. In germline, CDR1 is LGHNA, CDR2 YSLEER. Unmatched junction bases numbered 1, after V lost 0 bases and J lost 8 bases. The CDR3 nucleotides read TGCGCCAGCAGCCAAGAACTAGCGGGGGGGCATGAGCAGTTCTTC. Translated, it gives CASSQELAGGHEQFF.

Concerning this clonotype itself: A much more abundant neighbour one base away suggests this may be a read error. The rearrangement joins TRBV5-1 to TRBJ1-5; D is uncertain. Germline CDR1 and CDR2: SGHRS and YFSETQ. The CDR3 consists of 13 residues. The DNA for the CDR3 is TGCGACAGCAGCTTGGAGGGCGGACAGCCCCAGCATTTT. Encoded protein: CDSSLEGGQPQHF. The entire variable domain, with the rest obtained from reference TRBV5-1 and TRBJ1-5, is as follows: KAGVTQTPRYLIKTRGQQVTLSCSPISGHRSVSWYQQTPGQGLQFLFEYFSETQRNKGNFPGRFSGRQFSNSRSEMNVSTLELGDSALYLCDSSLEGGQPQHFGDGTRLSIL.

This clonotype was seen repeatedly, ten times or more. V is TRBV3-1 and J is TRBJ2-3; TRBD1 might be the D (5 bases). V lost 1 base and J 1 base, leaving 6 bases between the germline ends. The CDR3 has 14 residues. From germline, CDR1 is LGHDT and CDR2 YNNKEL (reference sequence). The CDR3 DNA reads TGTGCCAGCAGCCAAGCCAGGGGCACAGATACGCAGTATTTT. Amino acid sequence: CASSQARGTDTQYF.

The chain joins TRBV5-1 to TRBJ2-1; D unresolved. Germline loops: CDR1 SGHRS, CDR2 YFSETQ. Trimming shortened V by 1 base and J by 5 bases, and 10 bases separated the two germline ends. This CDR3 has 14 amino acids. The DNA of the CDR3 is TGCGCCAGCAGCTTGTCTATTTCTAACAATGAGCAGTTCTTC. Translation: CASSLSISNNEQFF.

The table lists this clonotype with a few counts. J is TRBJ1-5 and V is TRBV6-1; no clear D. CDR1 and CDR2 from the germline V gene are MNHNS and SASEGT. V gave up 6 bases and J gave up 4 bases, with 22 bases separating them. The CDR3 loop spans 17 amino acids. CDR3 DNA sequence: TGTGCCAGCAGAAAGATTCCTTCGTCGGGCCAAAATCAGCCCCAGCATTTT. This sequence encodes CASRKIPSSGQNQPQHF.

Ten or more counts support this clonotype. This chain links TRBV7-2 with TRBJ2-3; no clear D. Trimming removed 4 bases at V and 2 bases at J, with 13 bases between. The CDR3 totals 15 residues. The germline CDR1 and CDR2 sequences are SGHTA and FQGNSA. The CDR3 DNA sequence: TGTGCCAGCAGCTCGGACCCGATAAACACAGATACGCAGTATTTT. Translation gives CASSSDPINTDTQYF.

This chain connects TRBV2 to TRBJ2-2, with D unresolved. Germline V CDR1 and CDR2: SNHLY, FYNNEI. This CDR3 region has 14 residues. V was cut by 2 bases and J by 6 bases, with 10 bases left in between. The CDR3 loop reads CASSELKGPGELFF. CDR3 DNA: TGTGCCAGCAGTGAACTGAAGGGTCCCGGGGAGCTGTTTTTT. Full variable domain (remainder filled in from reference TRBV2 and TRBJ2-2): EPEVTQTPSHQVTQMGQEVILRCVPISNHLYFYWYRQILGQKVEFLVSFYNNEISEKSEIFDDQFSVERPDGSNFTLKIRSTKLEDSAMYFCASSELKGPGELFFGEGSRLTVL.

Ten or more counts support this clonotype. The chain carries TRBV29-1 and TRBJ1-2; no firm D call. This CDR3 spans 12 amino acids. The V end lost 4 bases, the J end lost 4 bases, and 10 bases lay between the germline ends. The germline V gene has CDR1 SQVTM and CDR2 ANQGSEA. CDR3 nucleotides: TGCAGCGTTGGAGACCGGAGCTATGGCTACACCTTC. Translated, it gives CSVGDRSYGYTF.